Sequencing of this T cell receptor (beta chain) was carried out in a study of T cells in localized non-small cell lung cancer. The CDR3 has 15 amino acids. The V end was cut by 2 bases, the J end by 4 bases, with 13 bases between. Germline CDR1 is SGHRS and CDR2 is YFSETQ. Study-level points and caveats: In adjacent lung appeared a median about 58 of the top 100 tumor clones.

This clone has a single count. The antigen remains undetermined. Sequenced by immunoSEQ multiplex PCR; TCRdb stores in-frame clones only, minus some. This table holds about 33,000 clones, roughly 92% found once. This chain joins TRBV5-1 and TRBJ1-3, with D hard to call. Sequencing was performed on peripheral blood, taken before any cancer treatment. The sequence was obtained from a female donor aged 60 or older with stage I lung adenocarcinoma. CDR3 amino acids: CASSFGPGGGNTIYF. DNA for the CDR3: TGCGCCAGCAGCTTTGGACCGGGCGGCGGAAACACCATATATTTT.